The entry that follows covers one T cell receptor beta chain sequence. Its antigen is undetermined. The data derive from a study of T cells after yellow fever vaccination. Study-level points and caveats: A large majority of primary-vaccination clones showed up again after the booster (under 98% CD4, about 90% CD8). The bulk population could contribute abundant contaminating clonotypes to FACS-sorted repertoires.

V shed 3 bases and J shed 0 bases, with 12 bases lying between them. CDR1 and CDR2 (germline): ENHRY, SYGVKD. The CDR3 covers 16 residues. TCRdb re-called the 5' RACE reads through MiXCR, storing one row per CDR3 protein. The sample lists approximately 580,000 distinct CDR3 sequences, approximately 16% seen once, with 17% in the top ten. The chain carries TRBV10-3 and TRBJ2-1; D remains unclear. This sequence was found in a young man who received the YFV17D yellow fever vaccine. Sequenced material: PBMCs, taken about 5 days after the first yellow fever vaccination. The chain's CDR3 is CAISDPLLGSYNEQFF. The CDR3 DNA reads as TGTGCCATCAGTGACCCCCTACTTGGCTCCTACAATGAGCAGTTCTTC.